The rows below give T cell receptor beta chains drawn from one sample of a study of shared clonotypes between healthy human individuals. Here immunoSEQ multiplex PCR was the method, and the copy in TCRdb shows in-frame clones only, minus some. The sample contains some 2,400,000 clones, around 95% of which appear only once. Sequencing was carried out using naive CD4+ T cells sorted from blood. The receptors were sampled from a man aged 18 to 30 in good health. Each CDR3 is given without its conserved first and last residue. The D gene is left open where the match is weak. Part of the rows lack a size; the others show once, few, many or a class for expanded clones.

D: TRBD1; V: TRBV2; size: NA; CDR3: ASSPGQTTYEQY
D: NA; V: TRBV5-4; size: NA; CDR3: ASSAGMDLETQY
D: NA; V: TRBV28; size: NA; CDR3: ASRTAELGKLF
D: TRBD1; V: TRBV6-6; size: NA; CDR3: ASRPRTGYEQY
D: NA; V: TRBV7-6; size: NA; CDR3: ASSSELTPYEQY
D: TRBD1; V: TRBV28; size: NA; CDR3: ATRQGTSMNTEAF
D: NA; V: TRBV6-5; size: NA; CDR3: ASSRGGKGTEAF
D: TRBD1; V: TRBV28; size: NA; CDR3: ASSQQGPGGYT
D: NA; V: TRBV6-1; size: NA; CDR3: ASSPGDVGGYT
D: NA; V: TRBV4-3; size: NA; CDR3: ASSQDLGRSGTGELF
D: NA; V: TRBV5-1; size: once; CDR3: ASSSGQGSYEQY
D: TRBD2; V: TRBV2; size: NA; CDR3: ASSGWASGGLITNEQF
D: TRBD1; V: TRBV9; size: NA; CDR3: ASSGRTGHNSPLH
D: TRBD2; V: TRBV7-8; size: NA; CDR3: ASSLEGLAFQETQY
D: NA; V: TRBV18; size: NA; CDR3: ASSQGIQETQY
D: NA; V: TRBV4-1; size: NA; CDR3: ASSQVPRIGYNEQF
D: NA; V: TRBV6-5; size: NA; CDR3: ASRKTGDQETQY
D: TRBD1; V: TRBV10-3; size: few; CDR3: AYRDRREDSPLH
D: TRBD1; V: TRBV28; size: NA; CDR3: ASTEDRGVSAEAF
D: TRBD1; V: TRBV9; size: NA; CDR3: ASSARQGDNEQF